Each of the 9 T cell receptor beta chains below was sequenced from the same sample in a study of T cell repertoires in cytomegalovirus infection. TCRdb re-called the reads through MiXCR, storing one row per CDR3 protein. This sample yields approximately 630,000 distinct CDR3 sequences, of which 20% to 25% are seen a single time; 6.5% to 10% belongs to the top ten. The specimen sequenced was CD8+ T cells from PBMCs. Receptors were obtained from a human donor in good health (CMV status not recorded). Some clones in this sample may be carry-over from other donors' samples.

There are a few counts of this clonotype. The V and J genes are TRBV5-1 and TRBJ1-2; maybe TRBD1 (6 bases). Germline CDR1 and CDR2: SGHRS and YFSETQ. The ends were cut back, 3 bases at V and 4 bases at J, with 19 bases in the middle. The CDR3 sequence is 16 residues long. CDR3 DNA: TGCGCCAGCAGCTCGGGGGACACTCCTTCGGGCTATGGCTACACCTTC. Its translation is CASSSGDTPSGYGYTF.

This clonotype has a handful of counts. V usage is TRBV20-1 and J usage is TRBJ1-5; D remains ambiguous. V dropped 0 bases and J dropped 1 base, with 4 bases sitting between them. The germline CDR1 and CDR2 sequences are DFQATT and SNEGSKA (reference sequence). CDR3 length: 13 amino acids. CDR3 protein: CSARDKSNQPQHF. The CDR3, as DNA: TGCAGTGCTAGAGATAAGAGCAATCAGCCCCAGCATTTT.

The gene calls are TRBV5-5 and TRBJ2-2; weak D call: TRBD2 (7 bases). Germline V gene data show CDR1 as SGHKS and CDR2 as YYEKEE (reference sequence). This CDR3 has 15 residues. The V end lost 4 bases, the J end lost 7 bases, and 17 bases lay between the germline ends. The CDR3 region has the DNA TGTGCCAGCAGCCCCGGGGGGCTTATTCTCGGGGAGCTGTTTTTT. It specifies CASSPGGLILGELFF.

Here the CDR3 reads CASSPGGRLNTEAFF. CDR3 bases: TGTGCCAGCAGCCCAGGGGGCAGATTGAACACTGAAGCTTTCTTT. The chain carries TRBV14 and TRBJ1-1, with 8 bases fitting TRBD1. CDR3 length: 15 amino acids. Germline CDR1 and CDR2: SGHDN and FVKESK. Unmatched junction bases numbered 4, after V lost 4 bases and J lost 0 bases.

This clonotype appeared many times. The chain combines TRBV12-3 or TRBV12-4 with TRBJ1-5, with D unclear. This CDR3 has 14 residues. The V end lost 6 bases, the J end lost 5 bases, and 14 bases lay between the germline ends. The CDR3: CASSPDTGDQPQHF. In nucleotides, the CDR3 is TGTGCCAGCAGCCCCGACACTGGAGATCAGCCCCAGCATTTT.

A note on this clonotype: This could be a read error, since a much larger clone is one nucleotide away. The chain joins TRBV7-2 to TRBJ2-5; D unresolved. The CDR3 is 14 residues long. Germline V lookup: CDR1 SGHTA, CDR2 FQGNSA. Here the CDR3 reads CASRLDFYQETQYF. Here the CDR3 DNA reads TGTGCCAGCAGATTAGATTTTTACCAAGAGACCCAGTACTTC.

The chain is built from TRBV6-1 and TRBJ1-1; tentatively, D is TRBD1 (5 bases). Trimming pared 2 bases from V and 1 base from J, leaving 8 bases between. The CDR3 runs to 14 residues. Germline values: CDR1 MNHNS, CDR2 SASEGT. This CDR3 is CASSENRKNTEAFF. CDR3 coding DNA: TGTGCCAGCAGTGAAAACAGGAAGAACACTGAAGCTTTCTTT.

This clonotype was seen many times. This chain links TRBV7-2 with TRBJ2-5; 7 bases align to TRBD1. V lost 1 base to trimming and J lost 4 bases; unmatched junction nucleotides: 6. The CDR3 is 15 residues long. Germline V gene lookup returns CDR1 SGHTA and CDR2 FQGNSA. CDR3 residues: CASSLDGRGRETQYF. DNA of the CDR3: TGTGCCAGCAGCTTAGATGGTAGGGGGCGAGAGACCCAGTACTTC.

The table lists this clonotype with a few counts. V usage is TRBV29-1 and J usage is TRBJ1-1; D is perhaps TRBD1 (5 bases). Germline CDR1 and CDR2: SQVTM and ANQGSEA. V was cut by 6 bases and J by 6 bases, with 11 bases left in between. The CDR3 is 11 residues long. The CDR3 region is CSVQQAAEAFF. CDR3 DNA sequence: TGCAGCGTCCAACAGGCTGCTGAAGCTTTCTTT.